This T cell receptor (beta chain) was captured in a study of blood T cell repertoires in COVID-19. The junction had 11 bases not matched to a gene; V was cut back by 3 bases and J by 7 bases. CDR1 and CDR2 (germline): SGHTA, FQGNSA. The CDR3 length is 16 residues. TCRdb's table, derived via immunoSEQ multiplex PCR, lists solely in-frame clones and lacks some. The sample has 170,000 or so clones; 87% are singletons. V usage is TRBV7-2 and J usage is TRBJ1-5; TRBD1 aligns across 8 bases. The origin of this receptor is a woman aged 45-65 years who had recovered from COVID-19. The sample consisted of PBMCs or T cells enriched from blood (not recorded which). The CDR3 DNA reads TGTGCCAGCAGCTTGCGGAGTCAGGGGGCAGCCCAGCCCCAGCATTTT. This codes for CASSLRSQGAAQPQHF.